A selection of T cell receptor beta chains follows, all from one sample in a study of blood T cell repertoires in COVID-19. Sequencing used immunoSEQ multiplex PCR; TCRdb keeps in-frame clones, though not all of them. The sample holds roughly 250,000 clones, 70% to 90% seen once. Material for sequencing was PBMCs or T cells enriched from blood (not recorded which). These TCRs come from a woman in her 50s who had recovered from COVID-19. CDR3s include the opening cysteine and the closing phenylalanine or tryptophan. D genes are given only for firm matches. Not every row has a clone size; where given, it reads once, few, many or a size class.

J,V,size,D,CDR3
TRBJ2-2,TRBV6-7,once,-,CASWGENTGELFF
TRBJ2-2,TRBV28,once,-,CASLGRPANTGELFF
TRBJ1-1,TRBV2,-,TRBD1,CASSAGQGGGSNTEAFF
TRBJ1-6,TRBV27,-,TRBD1,CASSPRQGLNSPLHF
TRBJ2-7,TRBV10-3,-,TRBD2,CAIAGGRAGTSGTYEQYF
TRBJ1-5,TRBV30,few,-,CAWSVQGGNQPQHF
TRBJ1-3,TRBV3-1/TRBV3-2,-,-,CASTPGGNTIYF
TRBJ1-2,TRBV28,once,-,CASSYTHPNYGYTF
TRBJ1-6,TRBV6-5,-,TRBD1,CASSYGGAGGNSPLHF
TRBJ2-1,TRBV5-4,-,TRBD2,CASSFSGTSYNEQFF
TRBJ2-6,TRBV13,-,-,CASSSLDRFYSSGANVLTF
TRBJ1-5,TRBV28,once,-,CASSFRTETNQPQHF
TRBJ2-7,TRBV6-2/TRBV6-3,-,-,CASSYSVPIIDGTYEQYF
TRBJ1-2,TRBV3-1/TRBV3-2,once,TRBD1,CASRHKGRGPVGYTF
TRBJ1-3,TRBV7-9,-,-,CASSLSEGASGNTIYF
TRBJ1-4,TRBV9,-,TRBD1,CASSVGLVGGDREKLFF
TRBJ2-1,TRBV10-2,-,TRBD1,CATAGTGGYNEQFF
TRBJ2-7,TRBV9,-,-,CASSPYRGGDSYEQYF
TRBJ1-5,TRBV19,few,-,CASSHRTQNQPQHF
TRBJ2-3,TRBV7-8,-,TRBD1,CASSLRTGVGDGTQYF
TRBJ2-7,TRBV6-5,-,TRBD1,CASSTPGGHEQYF
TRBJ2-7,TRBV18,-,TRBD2,CASSPGLAGVEQYF
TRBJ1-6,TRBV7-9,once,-,CASSHKAGGSPLHF
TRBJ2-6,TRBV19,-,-,CASSRGQSGANVLTF
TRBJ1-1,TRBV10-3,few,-,CAISATPGETVTTEAFF
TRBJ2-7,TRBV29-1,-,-,CSAAGRDYEQYF
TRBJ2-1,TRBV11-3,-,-,CASSLGHNEQFF
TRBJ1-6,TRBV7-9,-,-,CASSLDPGNSPLHF
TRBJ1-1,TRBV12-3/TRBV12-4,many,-,CASSFGTEAFF
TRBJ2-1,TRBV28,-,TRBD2,CASSFTSGSVRINEQFF
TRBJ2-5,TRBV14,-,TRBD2,CASSKGLAGVETQYF
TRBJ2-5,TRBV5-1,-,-,CASSFTGSQETQYF
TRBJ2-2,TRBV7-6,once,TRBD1,CASSQAGGNTGELFF
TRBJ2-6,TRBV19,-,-,CASRPGDLSGANVLTF
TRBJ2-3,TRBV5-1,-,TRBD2,CASTLAGVTDTQYF
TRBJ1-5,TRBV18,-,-,CASSRDLTDQPQHF
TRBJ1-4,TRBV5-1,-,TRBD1,CASSLGQGGEKLFF
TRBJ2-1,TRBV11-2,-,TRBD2,CASSSPREMDSNEQFF
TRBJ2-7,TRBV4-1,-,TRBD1,CASSQGNRGREQYF
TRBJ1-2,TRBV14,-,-,CASSSGGPDSNYGYTF
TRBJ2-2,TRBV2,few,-,CASSQQGTGELFF
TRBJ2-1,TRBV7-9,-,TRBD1,CASSLTQGLNEQFF
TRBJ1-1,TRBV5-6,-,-,CASSVQGNTEAFF
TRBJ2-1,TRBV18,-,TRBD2,CASSPNKHTKAGVGEQFF
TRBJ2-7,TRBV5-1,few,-,CASSSQGYEQYF
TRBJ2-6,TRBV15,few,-,CATSRAQGANVLTF
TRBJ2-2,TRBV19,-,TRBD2,CASSPAGTNTGELFF
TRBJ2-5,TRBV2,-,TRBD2,CASSATSGGETQYF
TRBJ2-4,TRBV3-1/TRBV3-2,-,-,CASSQEFGGRNGRGNIQYF
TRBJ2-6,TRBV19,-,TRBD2,CASTIMGGPGANVLTF
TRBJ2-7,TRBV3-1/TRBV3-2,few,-,CASSQQGSNEQYF
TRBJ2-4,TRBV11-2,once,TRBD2,CASKGTSGSFRLKNIQYF